This T cell receptor beta chain was sequenced during a study of blood T cell repertoires in COVID-19. Study in general: Collection of acute and convalescent COVID-19 samples took place in the United States, Italy and Spain.

The germline CDR1 and CDR2 sequences are KGHSH and LQKENI. Trimming pared 0 bases from V and 6 bases from J, leaving 9 bases between. The CDR3 totals 14 residues. TCRdb's table, derived via immunoSEQ multiplex PCR, lists solely in-frame clones and lacks some. This sample yields a few hundred thousand clones, of which about 89% are seen a single time; roughly 0.8% belongs to the top ten. This clone was seen just once. V usage is TRBV18 and J usage is TRBJ2-1; D not resolved. The clonotype originates from a man aged 25-40 years with acute or convalescent COVID-19. The sample was peripheral blood. The CDR3 loop is CASSPPKPSNEQFF. The CDR3 DNA reads TGTGCCAGCTCACCACCGAAACCGAGCAATGAGCAGTTCTTC. Full variable domain (rest looked up from reference TRBV18 and TRBJ2-1): NAGVMQNPRHLVRRRGQEARLRCSPMKGHSHVYWYRQLPEEGLKFMVYLQKENIIDESGMPKERFSAEFPKEGPSILRIQQVVRGDSAAYFCASSPPKPSNEQFFGPGTRLTVL.